These 10 T cell receptor beta chains came from one sample sequenced in a study of identical twins. TCRdb called the 5' RACE reads again in MiXCR, with one record for every CDR3 protein. The data hold fewer than 900,000 distinct CDR3 sequences, with roughly 18% observed a single time. The data were also submitted as part of a second study, on T cells expressing NK-cell markers.

Material for sequencing was PBMCs. Receptors originate from a young woman in good health.

The chain couples TRBV7-8 to TRBJ2-1, with D unresolved. This CDR3 comprises 15 residues. Germline V gene lookup returns CDR1 SGHVS and CDR2 FQNEAQ. Trimming pared 1 base from V and 7 bases from J, leaving 14 bases between. CDR3 sequence reads: CASSLVLLNGNEQFF. For the CDR3, the DNA is TGTGCCAGCAGCTTAGTGTTGCTGAACGGAAATGAGCAGTTCTTC.

This clonotype has only a few counts. The CDR3 loop reads CATSDRQGWDTQYF. The CDR3 bases are TGTGCCACCAGTGATCGACAGGGGTGGGATACGCAGTATTTT. The rearrangement links TRBV24-1 to TRBJ2-3; TRBD1 agrees at 8 bases. V shed 3 bases, J shed 6 bases, and the junction held 4 bases outside the gene matches. Per the germline V gene, CDR1 is KGHDR and CDR2 is SFDVKD. The CDR3 totals 14 residues.

This rearrangement joins TRBV10-3 to TRBJ1-6; D perhaps matches TRBD1 (5 bases). This CDR3 spans 14 amino acids. V was shortened by 6 bases and J by 7 bases, with 13 bases between the two germline ends. The germline V gene has CDR1 ENHRY and CDR2 SYGVKD. CDR3 amino acids: CAISRDRPNSPLHF. Written as DNA, the CDR3 is TGTGCCATCAGCCGGGACCGACCAAATTCACCCCTCCACTTT.

This clonotype was counted only a few times. This sequence joins TRBV3-1 and TRBJ1-5; weak D call: TRBD1 (5 bases). This CDR3 spans 16 amino acids. Per germline, CDR1 LGHDT and CDR2 YNNKEL (reference sequence). V lost 4 bases to trimming and J lost 2 bases, with 15 bases between them. CDR3 residues: CASSPTGPGGNQPQHF. DNA of the CDR3: TGTGCCAGCAGCCCGACTGGCCCGGGGGGCAATCAGCCCCAGCATTTT.

The gene calls are TRBV10-2 and TRBJ1-5, with D perhaps matching TRBD1 (5 bases). Trimming pared 0 bases from V and 9 bases from J, leaving 12 bases between. The CDR3 is 14 amino acids. From germline, CDR1 is WSHSY and CDR2 SAAADI. The CDR3 protein is CASSESPGLGPQHF. CDR3 bases: TGCGCCAGCAGTGAGTCCCCAGGGCTTGGGCCCCAGCATTTT.

This clonotype has a handful of counts. This sequence joins TRBV11-2 and TRBJ2-3; D is ambiguous. Germline CDR1 is SGHAT and CDR2 is FQNNGV. This CDR3 is built from 13 residues. V was trimmed by 3 bases and J by 2 bases, leaving 6 bases between them. CDR3 DNA: TGTGCCAGCAGCTTCTTCACCACAGATACGCAGTATTTT. As protein: CASSFFTTDTQYF.

This clonotype was counted only a few times. V and J are TRBV29-1 and TRBJ2-5; D is uncertain. Trimming shortened V by 3 bases and J by 4 bases, and 9 bases separated the two germline ends. This CDR3 has 12 amino acids. CDR1 SQVTM and CDR2 ANQGSEA come from the germline V gene. The CDR3 bases are TGCAGCGTTGACGTGGGAAGAGAGACCCAGTACTTC. It encodes CSVDVGRETQYF.

The rearrangement links TRBV6-1 to TRBJ1-2; TRBD1 agrees at 7 bases. The germline gives CDR1 MNHNS, CDR2 SASEGT. The CDR3 sequence is 15 residues long. V shed 5 bases and J 3 bases; nucleotides not matched to a gene: 9. CDR3 sequence (DNA): TGTGCCAGCAGTAGGACAGGACAAGAATACTATGGCTACACCTTC. Amino acid sequence: CASSRTGQEYYGYTF.

This clonotype was counted between two and nine times. The V gene is TRBV7-2, the J gene TRBJ2-1; 8 bases fit TRBD2. The ends lost 5 bases at V and 9 bases at J; junction bases unmatched: 9. This CDR3 has 14 residues. Germline CDR1 reads SGHTA; CDR2 reads FQGNSA. The DNA for the CDR3 is TGTGCCAGCAGCACCGATAGCGGGAATGGTGAGCAGTTCTTC. This codes for CASSTDSGNGEQFF.

This clonotype was recorded a few times. The V call is TRBV6-1, the J call TRBJ2-6; D remains unclear. From germline, CDR1 is MNHNS and CDR2 SASEGT. This CDR3 region has 14 residues. Deletions cut 7 bases from V and 7 bases from J, with 14 bases between. CDR3 in amino acids: CASNKGSVANVLTF. CDR3 sequence (DNA): TGTGCCAGCAATAAGGGATCTGTAGCCAACGTCCTGACTTTC.